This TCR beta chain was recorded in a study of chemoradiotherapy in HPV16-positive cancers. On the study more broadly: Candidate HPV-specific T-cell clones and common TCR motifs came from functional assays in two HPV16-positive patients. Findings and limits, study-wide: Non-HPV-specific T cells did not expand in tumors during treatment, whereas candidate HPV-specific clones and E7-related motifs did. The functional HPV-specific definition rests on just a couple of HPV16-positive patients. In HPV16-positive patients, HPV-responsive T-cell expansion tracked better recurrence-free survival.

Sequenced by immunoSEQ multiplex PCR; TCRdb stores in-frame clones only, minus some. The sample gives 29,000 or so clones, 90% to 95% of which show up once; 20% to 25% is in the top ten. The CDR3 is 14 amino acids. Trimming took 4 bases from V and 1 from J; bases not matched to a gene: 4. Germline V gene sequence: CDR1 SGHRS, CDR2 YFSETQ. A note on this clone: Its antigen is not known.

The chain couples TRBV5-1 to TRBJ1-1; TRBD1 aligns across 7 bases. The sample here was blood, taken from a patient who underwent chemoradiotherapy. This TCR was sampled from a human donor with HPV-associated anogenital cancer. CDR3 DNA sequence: TGCGCCAGCAGCGGCAGGGGGGCGAACACTGAAGCTTTCTTT. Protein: CASSGRGANTEAFF.